Below, 7 T cell receptor beta chains from the same sample are listed, as sequenced in a study of circulating CD8 cells and anti-PD-1 response in melanoma. Each library started from roughly 15 ng of total RNA using the QIAseq Immune Repertoire TCR panel. TCRdb ran MiXCR on the reads and lists one entry per CDR3 protein. Among some 2,000 distinct CDR3 sequences, about 6.7% were seen once, and the ten largest hold less than 4%. Live CD3+CD8+TCRalphabeta+ cells were sorted into four subsets by PD-1 and/or TIGIT. The sample in question was CD8+ T cells from PBMCs, obtained at baseline or after one month of anti-PD-1 therapy (not recorded which). These TCRs come from a human donor with melanoma.

This clonotype was seen only a few times. The V call is TRBV19, the J call TRBJ1-1; D is perhaps TRBD1 (5 bases). The germline gives CDR1 LNHDA, CDR2 SQIVND (reference sequence). V lost 4 bases, J lost 4 bases, and 10 bases lay in between. The CDR3 covers 13 residues. The CDR3 spells CASSSGGSTEAFF. CDR3 sequence (DNA): TGTGCCAGTAGTAGCGGGGGGTCCACTGAAGCTTTCTTT. The full variable domain, with the rest looked up from reference TRBV19 and TRBJ1-1, is DGGITQSPKYLFRKEGQNVTLSCEQNLNHDAMYWYRQDPGQGLRLIYYSQIVNDFQKGDIAEGYSVSREKKESFPLTVTSAQKNPTAFYLCASSSGGSTEAFFGQGTRLTVV.

The V and J genes are TRBV19 and TRBJ2-1; 7 nucleotides line up with TRBD2. The length of the CDR3 is 15 residues. Losses at the gene ends were 2 bases for V and 3 bases for J; bases not matched to a gene: 4. Germline V gives CDR1 LNHDA, CDR2 SQIVND (reference sequence). CDR3 in DNA: TGTGCCAGTAGTATAAAGCGGGATTTCTACAATGAGCAGTTCTTC. Protein: CASSIKRDFYNEQFF.

This clonotype ranks as large. The rearrangement links TRBV4-2 to TRBJ2-7; TRBD2 agrees at 9 bases. Looked up from germline, CDR1 is LGHNA and CDR2 is YNFKEQ. J lost 5 bases, V lost 0 bases, and 5 bases had no gene match. CDR3 size: 15 residues. CDR3 bases: TGTGCCAGCAGCCAAGATCCGGGACTAGCAGACGAGCAGTACTTC. Translating gives CASSQDPGLADEQYF.

By sample share, this clonotype is medium-sized. This rearrangement joins TRBV27 to TRBJ1-2; 9 bases line up with TRBD1. V lost 9 bases to trimming and J lost 0 bases; unmatched junction nucleotides: 5. This CDR3 has 14 residues. The germline V gene encodes CDR1 MNHEY and CDR2 SMNVEV (reference sequence). CDR3 sequence (DNA): TGTGCCAGTACTAGGACAGGGGCTAACTATGGCTACACCTTC. Translation gives CASTRTGANYGYTF.

This clonotype is medium-sized by share. The chain joins TRBV12-3 or TRBV12-4 to TRBJ1-6; D is ambiguous. CDR3 length: 13 residues. Trimming removed 0 bases at V and 6 bases at J, with 3 bases between. The CDR3 sequence: CASSLAVNSPLHF. Here the CDR3 DNA reads TGTGCCAGCAGTTTAGCAGTTAATTCACCCCTCCACTTT.

This clonotype has a handful of counts. The chain links TRBV28 to TRBJ2-1; D uncertain. Per the germline V gene, CDR1 is MDHEN and CDR2 is SYDVKM. With 3 bases removed from V and 6 bases from J, the gap between germline ends came to 12 bases. This CDR3 region has 14 residues. CDR3 sequence reads: CASSFTAALNEQFF. CDR3 coding DNA: TGTGCCAGCAGTTTCACGGCAGCCCTCAATGAGCAGTTCTTC.

This clonotype was recorded a few times. The chain employs TRBV19 and TRBJ2-3, with TRBD1 as a possible D gene (5 bases). The germline CDR1 and CDR2 sequences are LNHDA and SQIVND (reference sequence). Trimming shortened V by 11 bases and J by 5 bases, and 17 bases separated the two germline ends. The CDR3 has 13 amino acids. The CDR3 DNA sequence: TGTGCCTCCGCCCGGATTACAGGAGATACGCAGTATTTT. Protein sequence: CASARITGDTQYF.